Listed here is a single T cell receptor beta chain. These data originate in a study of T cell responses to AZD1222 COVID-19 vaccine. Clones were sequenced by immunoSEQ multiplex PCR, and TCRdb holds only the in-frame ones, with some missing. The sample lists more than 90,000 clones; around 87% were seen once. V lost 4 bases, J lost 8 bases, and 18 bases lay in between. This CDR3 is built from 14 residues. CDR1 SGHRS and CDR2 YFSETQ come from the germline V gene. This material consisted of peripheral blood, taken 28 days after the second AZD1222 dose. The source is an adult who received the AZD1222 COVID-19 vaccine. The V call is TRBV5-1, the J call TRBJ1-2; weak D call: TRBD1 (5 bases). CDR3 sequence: CASSPGGVLIGYTF. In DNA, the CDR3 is TGCGCCAGCAGCCCCGGGGGAGTTCTAATCGGCTACACCTTC.